The 28 T cell receptor beta chains below were found in one sample sequenced in a study of graft-versus-host responses after intestinal transplantation. TCRdb keeps only in-frame clones here, not all; method: immunoSEQ multiplex PCR. The table includes around 18,000 clones, about 90% detected once. The input for sequencing was PBMCs, taken approximately 110 days after intestinal transplant. The receptors come from a human patient who received an intestinal transplant, so some T cells may come from the graft donor.

The chain employs TRBV28 and TRBJ2-7; 12 bases align to TRBD1. This CDR3 has 16 amino acids. V lost 5 bases and J lost 4; bases outside the gene matches: 9. The germline V gene encodes CDR1 MDHEN and CDR2 SYDVKM. The CDR3 nucleotides read TGTGCCAGCAGTCGACAGTGGGGACAGGGGGCTTACGAGCAGTACTTC. Protein sequence: CASSRQWGQGAYEQYF. The full variable domain, rest sourced from reference TRBV28 and TRBJ2-7, is DVKVTQSSRYLVKRTGEKVFLECVQDMDHENMFWYRQDPGLGLRLIYFSYDVKMKEKGDIPEGYSVSREKKERFSLILESASTNQTSMYLCASSRQWGQGAYEQYFGPGTRLTVT.

V and J are TRBV9 and TRBJ2-5; 11 nucleotides agree with TRBD1. The germline CDR1 and CDR2 sequences are SGDLS and YYNGEE. The V and J ends lost 0 bases and 6 bases, in that order; junction bases with no gene match: 4. This CDR3 has 15 residues. The CDR3 nucleotides are TGTGCCAGCAGCGTAGGTGGGACAGGGGGGAAGACCCAGTACTTC. It specifies CASSVGGTGGKTQYF.

This chain connects TRBV6-5 to TRBJ1-4; perhaps TRBD1 as D (6 bases). With 0 bases removed from V and 8 bases from J, the gap between germline ends came to 16 bases. The germline gives CDR1 MNHEY, CDR2 SVGAGI. This CDR3 has 16 amino acids. CDR3 residues: CASSYSRDTTGEKLFF. The CDR3 region has the DNA TGTGCCAGCAGTTACTCCCGGGACACCACCGGGGAAAAACTGTTTTTT.

V and J are TRBV4-1 and TRBJ1-5; possibly TRBD1 for D (6 bases). With 1 base removed from V and 0 bases from J, the gap between germline ends came to 7 bases. The CDR3 extends over 15 amino acids. CDR1 is MGHRA, CDR2 YSYEKL, per germline. In DNA form, the CDR3 reads TGCGCCAGCAGCCAAGTACAGGGTAGCAATCAGCCCCAGCATTTT. Translating gives CASSQVQGSNQPQHF.

This chain links TRBV7-6 with TRBJ2-5; D may be TRBD2 (5 bases). Trimming stripped 5 bases from V and 2 bases from J, with 12 bases between. Germline CDR1 SGHVS, CDR2 FNYEAQ. There are 14 residues in the CDR3. The DNA of the CDR3 is TGTGCCAGCAGCGGAGGAGGACGTCAAGAGACCCAGTACTTC. Its translation is CASSGGGRQETQYF.

The rearrangement joins TRBV28 to TRBJ2-7; 9 bases fit TRBD2. J was trimmed by 2 bases and V by 6 bases; bases with no gene match: 8. Germline assignment: CDR1 MDHEN and CDR2 SYDVKM. The CDR3 has 15 amino acids. Here the CDR3 reads CASRKLAGAAYEQYF. CDR3 coding DNA: TGTGCCAGCAGAAAATTAGCGGGAGCGGCCTACGAGCAGTACTTC.

This clone appeared once. The chain combines TRBV19 with TRBJ1-5; D is uncertain. The germline CDR1 and CDR2 sequences are LNHDA and SQIVND (reference sequence). Trimming removed 3 bases at V and 9 bases at J, with 9 bases between. The CDR3 has 12 residues. The CDR3 sequence is CASSMVPGPQHF. CDR3 DNA sequence: TGTGCCAGTAGTATGGTTCCGGGGCCCCAGCATTTT.

The chain uses TRBV5-6 and TRBJ2-6; no definite D call. The CDR3 sequence is 15 residues long. V was shortened by 6 bases and J by 0 bases, with 10 bases between the two germline ends. CDR1 SGHDT and CDR2 YYEEEE come from the germline V gene. The CDR3 is CASTLRHSGANVLTF. The CDR3 bases are TGTGCCAGCACCCTAAGACACTCTGGGGCCAACGTCCTGACTTTC. The variable domain in full, completed from reference TRBV5-6 and TRBJ2-6, reads DAGVTQSPTHLIKTRGQQVTLRCSPKSGHDTVSWYQQALGQGPQFIFQYYEEEERQRGNFPDRFSGHQFPNYSSELNVNALLLGDSALYLCASTLRHSGANVLTFGAGSRLTVL.

The chain is built from TRBV23-1 and TRBJ2-4; the D call may be TRBD1 or TRBD2 (5 bases each). TRBV23-1 is annotated as an ORF whose role is uncertain. Trimming pared 4 bases from V and 0 bases from J, leaving 13 bases between. This CDR3 has 16 amino acids. The DNA of the CDR3 is TGCGCCAGCAGTCCCTCTGGGACGGGAGCCAAAAACATTCAGTACTTC. This gives the protein CASSPSGTGAKNIQYF.

This clone was detected only a few times. The V and J genes are TRBV6-6 and TRBJ1-2; TRBD1 is a possible D gene (5 bases). Between the trimmed V and J ends, which lost 0 bases and 3 bases, there was a span of 8 bases. Germline CDR1 is MNHNY and CDR2 is SVGAGI (reference sequence). There are 14 residues in the CDR3. The CDR3 spells CASSYSRGDYGYTF. In DNA, the CDR3 is TGTGCCAGCAGTTACTCGAGAGGGGACTATGGCTACACCTTC.

The chain uses TRBV6-4 and TRBJ2-1; 8 nucleotides match TRBD2. Germline V gene sequence: CDR1 MRHNA, CDR2 SNTAGT. With 5 bases clipped from V and 10 bases from J, the junction kept 10 bases outside the gene matches. This CDR3 contains 14 residues. The CDR3 DNA sequence: TGTGCCAGCAGTAATTCCCCTTTAGCGGGGGAGCAGTTCTTC. Translating gives CASSNSPLAGEQFF.

The V and J genes are TRBV19 and TRBJ2-1, with TRBD2 matching over 10 bases. Germline trimming cut 7 bases from V and 9 bases from J; bases unmatched to any gene: 9. The germline V gene encodes CDR1 LNHDA and CDR2 SQIVND (reference sequence). This CDR3 contains 14 residues. The CDR3 region is CASTGSSGRSEQFF. The CDR3 bases are TGTGCCAGTACTGGGTCTAGCGGGAGAAGTGAGCAGTTCTTC.

The gene calls are TRBV6-5 and TRBJ1-2; D gene ambiguous. There are 12 residues in the CDR3. V was trimmed by 0 bases and J by 10 bases, leaving 9 bases between them. Per germline, CDR1 MNHEY and CDR2 SVGAGI. CDR3 protein: CASSYSRQDYTF. The CDR3, as DNA: TGTGCCAGCAGTTACTCGCGCCAGGACTACACCTTC.

The V gene is TRBV28, the J gene TRBJ2-7; 11 bases are a match to TRBD1. This CDR3 has 15 amino acids. With 6 bases clipped from V and 3 bases from J, the junction kept 7 bases outside the gene matches. In germline, CDR1 is MDHEN, CDR2 SYDVKM. CDR3 sequence (DNA): TGTGCCAGCAGCACCCCCGGGACAGGGGGCTACGAGCAGTACTTC. Translated: CASSTPGTGGYEQYF.

V usage is TRBV6-5 and J usage is TRBJ2-7; 9 bases agree with TRBD1. The CDR3 has 15 residues. The germline gives CDR1 MNHEY, CDR2 SVGAGI. J lost 5 bases, V lost 3 bases, and 8 bases had no gene match. The CDR3 bases are TGTGCCAGCAGTTATCCGGGACAGGGATATCACGAGCAGTACTTC. This codes for CASSYPGQGYHEQYF.

CDR3 coding DNA: TGTGCCAGCAGCCAGGTGAGCCTAGCGGGGTACAATGAGCAGTTCTTC. This codes for CASSQVSLAGYNEQFF. This chain joins TRBV28 and TRBJ2-1, with 9 bases aligning to TRBD2. Germline V lookup: CDR1 MDHEN, CDR2 SYDVKM. The CDR3 contains 16 residues. Trimming at V came to 6 bases and at J to 4 bases, leaving 10 bases not matched to a gene.

The table lists this clone with a few counts. This chain's CDR3 is CASSLNPSAASSYEQYF. The CDR3 DNA sequence: TGTGCCAGCAGCTTAAACCCCTCCGCGGCGAGCTCCTACGAGCAGTACTTC. The J gene is TRBJ2-7, the V gene TRBV7-9; D is undetermined. Germline lookup yields CDR1 SEHNR and CDR2 FQNEAQ (reference sequence). The CDR3 runs to 17 residues. Trimming cost V 2 bases and J 0 bases, with 17 bases left between them.

This chain connects TRBV5-1 to TRBJ2-2; 7 bases are shared with TRBD2. Germline-derived CDR1 and CDR2 are SGHRS and YFSETQ. V shed 4 bases, J shed 2 bases, and the junction held 8 bases outside the gene matches. There are 16 residues in the CDR3. The CDR3 here is CASSARAGPNTGELFF. The CDR3 bases are TGCGCCAGCAGCGCCCGAGCGGGACCTAACACCGGGGAGCTGTTTTTT.

CDR3 residues: CASQGQSNNEQFF. As DNA, the CDR3 is TGTGCCAGTCAGGGACAGTCTAACAATGAGCAGTTCTTC. The rearrangement links TRBV5-4 to TRBJ2-1, with TRBD1 matching over 7 bases. The V gene end was trimmed by 8 bases and the J gene end by 5 bases; junction bases not matched to a gene: 7. The CDR3 has 13 residues. In germline, CDR1 is SGHNT, CDR2 YYREEE (reference sequence).

V usage is TRBV5-4 and J usage is TRBJ2-3, with D uncertain. From germline, CDR1 is SGHNT and CDR2 YYREEE (reference sequence). The CDR3 is 14 amino acids. Trimming took 3 bases from V and 3 from J, leaving 11 bases between them. CDR3 DNA: TGTGCCAGCAGCTCTCCGGGTAGTACAGATACGCAGTATTTT. Protein sequence: CASSSPGSTDTQYF.

The gene calls are TRBV5-1 and TRBJ1-1, with 10 positions matching TRBD1. The CDR3 runs to 15 residues. Germline CDR1 and CDR2: SGHRS and YFSETQ. J gave up 3 bases and V 3 bases, and 5 bases lay outside the gene matches. Written as DNA, the CDR3 is TGCGCCAGCAGCTCGGGACAGGGGCTTTACACTGAAGCTTTCTTT. It encodes CASSSGQGLYTEAFF.

This clone was counted a single time. The chain recombines TRBV11-2 with TRBJ1-2; TRBD1 agrees at 10 bases. V was pared by 5 bases and J by 2 bases, with 2 bases of the junction left unmatched. This CDR3 region has 14 residues. Germline CDR1 SGHAT, CDR2 FQNNGV. In nucleotides, the CDR3 is TGTGCCAGCAGCCGGACAGGGGGGAACTATGGCTACACCTTC. Its protein is CASSRTGGNYGYTF.

The V and J genes are TRBV6-5 and TRBJ1-2; no clear D. The germline CDR1 and CDR2 sequences are MNHEY and SVGAGI. This CDR3 contains 13 residues. V gave up 7 bases and J gave up 3 bases, with 12 bases separating them. The CDR3 protein is CASTPRGDYGYTF. As DNA, the CDR3 is TGTGCCAGCACCCCGCGGGGTGACTATGGCTACACCTTC.

The genes are TRBV6-5 and TRBJ1-5; D may be TRBD1 (5 bases). Germline-derived CDR1 and CDR2 are MNHEY and SVGAGI. Trimming cost V 8 bases and J 9 bases, with 23 bases left between them. CDR3 length: 15 amino acids. This CDR3 reads CASVEGPGLHVPQHF. CDR3 nucleotide sequence: TGTGCCAGCGTAGAGGGGCCAGGGCTACATGTGCCCCAGCATTTT.

J is TRBJ1-2 and V is TRBV18; D is uncertain. V was trimmed by 2 bases and J by 2 bases, leaving 6 bases between them. CDR1 is KGHSH, CDR2 LQKENI, per germline. The CDR3 loop spans 13 amino acids. This chain's CDR3 is CASSPGTNYGYTF. For the CDR3, the DNA is TGTGCCAGCTCACCAGGTACCAACTATGGCTACACCTTC. Supplemented by reference TRBV18 and TRBJ1-2, the full variable domain reads NAGVMQNPRHLVRRRGQEARLRCSPMKGHSHVYWYRQLPEEGLKFMVYLQKENIIDESGMPKERFSAEFPKEGPSILRIQQVVRGDSAAYFCASSPGTNYGYTFGSGTRLTVV.

This chain connects TRBV6-1 to TRBJ1-5; the D gene is possibly TRBD1 (6 bases). V was shortened by 6 bases and J by 4 bases, with 10 bases between the two germline ends. Germline V lookup: CDR1 MNHNS, CDR2 SASEGT. CDR3 length equals 13 residues. The CDR3 loop reads CASSRTENQPQHF. CDR3 nucleotides: TGTGCCAGCAGCCGGACAGAAAATCAGCCCCAGCATTTT.

The chain combines TRBV4-3 with TRBJ2-5; weak D call: TRBD2 (5 bases). Trimming stripped 0 bases from V and 5 bases from J, with 10 bases between. The germline V gene has CDR1 LGHNA and CDR2 YSLEER. This CDR3 spans 14 amino acids. The CDR3 loop is CASSQDPRGETQYF. The CDR3 DNA is TGCGCCAGCAGCCAAGATCCGAGAGGGGAGACCCAGTACTTC.

The genes are TRBV29-1 and TRBJ2-1, with TRBD1 identical over 12 bases. CDR3 length equals 14 residues. Germline V lookup: CDR1 SQVTM, CDR2 ANQGSEA. J was trimmed by 6 bases and V by 3 bases; bases with no gene match: 3. CDR3 protein: CSVDPGQGANEQFF. The CDR3 region has the DNA TGCAGCGTTGATCCGGGACAGGGGGCCAATGAGCAGTTCTTC.